This section outlines one T cell receptor (beta chain) sequence together with its context. This sample is part of a study of sequential checkpoint blockade in melanoma. Produced via immunoSEQ multiplex PCR; TCRdb's table is partial and in-frame only. The sample consists of 20,000 to 25,000 clones, roughly 78% of them appearing once. Treatment specified: randomized to nivolumab then ipilimumab (arm A) or the reverse (arm B). Sorted cells were live CD3+CD8+, lacking CD19 and CD56, from PBMCs. Germline V gives CDR1 SQVTM, CDR2 ANQGSEA. V lost 7 bases, J lost 8 bases, and 8 bases stayed unmatched. This CDR3 has 14 amino acids.

The sample here was CD8+ T cells sorted from blood (inferred from file names), taken from a patient given nivolumab and ipilimumab in sequence. This TCR was sampled from a human donor with melanoma. This sequence joins TRBV29-1 and TRBJ2-1; the match to TRBD2 covers 13 bases. CDR3 sequence reads: CSAGLAGVYDEQFF. In nucleotides, the CDR3 is TGCAGCGCCGGACTAGCGGGAGTTTATGATGAGCAGTTCTTC.